The 16 T cell receptor beta chains presented below share a single source sample, sequenced in a study of long-term antiretroviral therapy in people with HIV. Assay version v3.0 of immunoSEQ was used, and it was run at survey level. Sequencing was performed with immunoSEQ multiplex PCR; in TCRdb, only in-frame clones are kept and a portion is missing. The data show approximately 23,000 clones, 86% seen once. The material was unsorted PBMCs, obtained 2.7 years after starting antiretroviral therapy. Receptors were obtained from a man in his forties with HIV.

J is TRBJ1-2 and V is TRBV6-5, with 9 bases lining up with TRBD1. Germline V gene sequence: CDR1 MNHEY, CDR2 SVGAGI. The CDR3 has 15 amino acids. The V and J ends lost 5 bases and 4 bases, in that order; junction bases with no gene match: 8. CDR3 sequence reads: CASSMGQGKGYGYTF. The CDR3 nucleotides read TGTGCCAGCAGTATGGGACAGGGAAAAGGCTATGGCTACACCTTC.

This chain uses TRBV4-3 with TRBJ1-3; the D gene is possibly TRBD1 (5 bases). Germline loops: CDR1 LGHNA, CDR2 YSLEER. CDR3 size: 16 residues. V was pared by 0 bases and J by 0 bases, with 9 bases between. The CDR3 region has the DNA TGCGCCAGCAGCCAAGATCGGACATTCTCTGGAAACACCATATATTTT. Amino acids: CASSQDRTFSGNTIYF.

The gene calls are TRBV7-9 and TRBJ2-7; 9 bases fit TRBD1. The CDR3 is 14 amino acids. The J segment lost 1 base and the V segment lost 4 bases, leaving 2 bases of the junction unmatched. Germline V gene lookup returns CDR1 SEHNR and CDR2 FQNEAQ (reference sequence). CDR3 sequence reads: CASSWDRESYEQYF. The CDR3 DNA sequence: TGTGCCAGCAGCTGGGACAGGGAATCCTACGAGCAGTACTTC.

This sequence joins TRBV28 and TRBJ2-7; 12 positions match TRBD1. J was trimmed by 6 bases and V by 5 bases; bases with no gene match: 8. CDR1 and CDR2 (germline): MDHEN, SYDVKM. CDR3 length: 15 amino acids. CDR3 nucleotide sequence: TGTGCCAGCAGTAAGCCGGGACAGGGGGCCTCCGAGCAGTACTTC. Amino acids: CASSKPGQGASEQYF.

This clone showed up just a few times. V and J are TRBV6-6 and TRBJ1-2, with D unclear. V lost 2 bases and J lost 4, with 17 bases in between. Looked up from germline, CDR1 is MNHNY and CDR2 is SVGAGI (reference sequence). CDR3 size: 16 residues. The CDR3 region has the DNA TGTGCCAGCAGTTACGAGTCCGGGCAGTGGGGCTATGGCTACACCTTC. Residues: CASSYESGQWGYGYTF.

The rearrangement uses TRBV4-3 and TRBJ2-7; D might be TRBD1 or TRBD2, each matching 6 bases. CDR1 LGHNA and CDR2 YSLEER come from the germline V gene. The CDR3 runs to 15 residues. V was cut by 2 bases and J by 4 bases, with 15 bases left in between. The CDR3 DNA follows: TGCGCCAGCAGCCAATTTAGGGGGGCCCCTTACGAGCAGTACTTC. As protein: CASSQFRGAPYEQYF.

The rearrangement links TRBV7-8 to TRBJ2-6; D is unresolved. Deletions cut 5 bases from V and 0 bases from J, with 14 bases between. Germline CDR1 reads SGHVS; CDR2 reads FQNEAQ. This CDR3 is built from 17 residues. The CDR3 nucleotides read TGTGCCAGCAGCCAAGGAGATTGGAGCTCTGGGGCCAACGTCCTGACTTTC. Translating gives CASSQGDWSSGANVLTF.

This rearrangement joins TRBV11-2 to TRBJ2-7; 8 bases fit TRBD2. Germline assignment: CDR1 SGHAT and CDR2 FQNNGV. V trimming: 4 bases; J trimming: 4 bases; junction bases outside the gene matches: 6. CDR3 length equals 14 residues. CDR3 DNA: TGTGCCAGCAGCTCTTTTAGCGGGGTTTACGAGCAGTACTTC. It yields the protein CASSSFSGVYEQYF.

In its sample, this clone was seen a few times. The gene calls are TRBV14 and TRBJ1-1, with D unclear. V gave up 3 bases and J gave up 1 base, with 6 bases separating them. The CDR3 contains 13 residues. Germline values: CDR1 SGHDN, CDR2 FVKESK. CDR3 in DNA: TGTGCCAGCAGCCAGGGAAGGAACACTGAAGCTTTCTTT. Translation gives CASSQGRNTEAFF.

The gene calls are TRBV6-6 and TRBJ1-6, with D uncertain. CDR1 MNHNY and CDR2 SVGAGI come from the germline V gene (reference sequence). The ends were cut back, 2 bases at V and 8 bases at J, with 10 bases in the middle. The length of the CDR3 is 14 residues. CDR3 in amino acids: CASSYLADDSPLHF. DNA of the CDR3: TGTGCCAGCAGTTACCTAGCGGACGATTCACCCCTCCACTTT.

This clone occurred a few times. The chain carries TRBV30 and TRBJ1-3, with D maybe TRBD1 (5 bases). This CDR3 contains 15 residues. Germline V lookup: CDR1 GTSNPN, CDR2 SVGIG (reference sequence). V lost 3 bases and J lost 0, with 12 bases in between. CDR3 coding DNA: TGTGCCTGGAGGAGGGACGGATACTCTGGAAACACCATATATTTT. It codes for CAWRRDGYSGNTIYF.

The rearrangement links TRBV6-4 to TRBJ2-1; 9 bases match TRBD1. V lost 5 bases, J lost 4 bases, and 3 bases stayed unmatched. The CDR3 extends over 14 amino acids. Germline V lookup: CDR1 MRHNA, CDR2 SNTAGT. For the CDR3, the DNA is TGTGCCAGCAGTTGGACAGGGGAATACAATGAGCAGTTCTTC. Encoded protein: CASSWTGEYNEQFF.

J is TRBJ2-1 and V is TRBV6-5; 10 nucleotides align to TRBD1. In germline, CDR1 is MNHEY, CDR2 SVGAGI. The CDR3 is made up of 14 amino acids. With V trimmed by 2 bases and J by 10 bases, 5 bases remained unmatched. The chain's CDR3 is CASSYRDRGGEQFF. The CDR3 nucleotides are TGTGCCAGCAGTTACCGGGACAGGGGAGGGGAGCAGTTCTTC.

This clone was seen a handful of times. V usage is TRBV27 and J usage is TRBJ2-2; no definite D call. V shed 5 bases and J shed 4 bases, with 8 bases lying between them. This CDR3 is built from 13 residues. CDR1 and CDR2 (germline): MNHEY, SMNVEV (reference sequence). CDR3 protein: CASSILSTGELFF. The CDR3 DNA is TGTGCCAGCAGTATACTTTCCACCGGGGAGCTGTTTTTT.

V and J are TRBV5-1 and TRBJ1-1; D is possibly TRBD1 (5 bases). V was clipped by 4 bases and J by 4 bases, with 14 bases between them. CDR3 size: 14 residues. Per the germline V gene, CDR1 is SGHRS and CDR2 is YFSETQ. The CDR3 region is CASSIQDGGTEAFF. In nucleotides, the CDR3 is TGCGCCAGCAGCATACAGGACGGGGGCACTGAAGCTTTCTTT. The full variable domain, rest sourced from reference TRBV5-1 and TRBJ1-1, is KAGVTQTPRYLIKTRGQQVTLSCSPISGHRSVSWYQQTPGQGLQFLFEYFSETQRNKGNFPGRFSGRQFSNSRSEMNVSTLELGDSALYLCASSIQDGGTEAFFGQGTRLTVV.

CDR3 amino acids: CASSETVTEAFF. The CDR3 DNA sequence: TGCGCCAGCAGTGAGACGGTCACTGAAGCTTTCTTT. V is TRBV10-2 and J is TRBJ1-1, with no clear D. The CDR3 length is 12 residues. In germline, CDR1 is WSHSY, CDR2 SAAADI. Trimming took off 2 bases at V and 4 bases at J, with 5 bases between the two ends.